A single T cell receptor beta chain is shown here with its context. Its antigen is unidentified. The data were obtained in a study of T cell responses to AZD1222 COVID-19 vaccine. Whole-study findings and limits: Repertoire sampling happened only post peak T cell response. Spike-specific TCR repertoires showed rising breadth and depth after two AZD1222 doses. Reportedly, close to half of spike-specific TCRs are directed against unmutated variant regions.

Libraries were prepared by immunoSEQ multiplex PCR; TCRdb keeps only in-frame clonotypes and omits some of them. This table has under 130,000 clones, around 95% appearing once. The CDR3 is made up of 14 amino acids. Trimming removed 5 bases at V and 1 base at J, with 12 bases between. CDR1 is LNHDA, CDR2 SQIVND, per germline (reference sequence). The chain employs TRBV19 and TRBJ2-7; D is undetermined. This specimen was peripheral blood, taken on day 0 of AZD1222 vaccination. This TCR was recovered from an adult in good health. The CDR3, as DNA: TGTGCCAGTAGTGGCGCCACGGATTCCTACGAGCAGTACTTC. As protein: CASSGATDSYEQYF.